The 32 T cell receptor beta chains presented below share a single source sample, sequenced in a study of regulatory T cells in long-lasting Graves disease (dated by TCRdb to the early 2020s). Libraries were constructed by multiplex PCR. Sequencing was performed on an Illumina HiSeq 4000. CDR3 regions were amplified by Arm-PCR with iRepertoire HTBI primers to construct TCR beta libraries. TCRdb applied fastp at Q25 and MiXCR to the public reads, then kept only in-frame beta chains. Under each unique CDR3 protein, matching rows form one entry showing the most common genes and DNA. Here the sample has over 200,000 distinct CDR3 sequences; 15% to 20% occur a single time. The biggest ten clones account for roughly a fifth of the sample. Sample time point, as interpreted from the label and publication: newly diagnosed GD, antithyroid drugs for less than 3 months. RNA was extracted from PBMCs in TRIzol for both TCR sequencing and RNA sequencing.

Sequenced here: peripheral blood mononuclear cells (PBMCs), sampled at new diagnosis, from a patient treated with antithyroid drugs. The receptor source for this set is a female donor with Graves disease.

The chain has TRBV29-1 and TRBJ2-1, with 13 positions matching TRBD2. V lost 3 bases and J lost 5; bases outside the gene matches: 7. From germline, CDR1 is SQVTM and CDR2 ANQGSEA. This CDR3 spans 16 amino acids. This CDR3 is CSVDGLAGAFDNEQFF. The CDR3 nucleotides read TGCAGCGTTGACGGACTAGCGGGGGCCTTTGACAATGAGCAGTTCTTC.

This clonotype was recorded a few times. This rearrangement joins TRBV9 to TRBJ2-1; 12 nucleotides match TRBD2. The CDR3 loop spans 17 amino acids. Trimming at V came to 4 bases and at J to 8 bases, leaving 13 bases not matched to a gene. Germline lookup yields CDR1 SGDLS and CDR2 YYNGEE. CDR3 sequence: CASSTPTSGSPWDEQFF. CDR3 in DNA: TGTGCCAGCAGCACCCCGACTAGCGGGAGTCCCTGGGATGAGCAGTTCTTC.

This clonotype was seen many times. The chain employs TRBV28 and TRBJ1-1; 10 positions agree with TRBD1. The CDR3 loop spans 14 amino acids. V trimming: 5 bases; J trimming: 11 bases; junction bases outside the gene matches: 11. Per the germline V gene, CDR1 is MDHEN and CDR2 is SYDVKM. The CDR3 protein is CASSPRRQGAGAFF. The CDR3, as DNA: TGTGCCAGCAGTCCAAGACGACAGGGGGCGGGGGCTTTCTTT.

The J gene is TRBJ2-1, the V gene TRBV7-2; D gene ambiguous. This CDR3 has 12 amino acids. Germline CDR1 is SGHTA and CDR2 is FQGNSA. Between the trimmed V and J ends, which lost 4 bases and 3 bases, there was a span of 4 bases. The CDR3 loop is CASSSVYNEQFF. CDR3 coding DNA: TGTGCCAGCAGCTCAGTCTACAATGAGCAGTTCTTC.

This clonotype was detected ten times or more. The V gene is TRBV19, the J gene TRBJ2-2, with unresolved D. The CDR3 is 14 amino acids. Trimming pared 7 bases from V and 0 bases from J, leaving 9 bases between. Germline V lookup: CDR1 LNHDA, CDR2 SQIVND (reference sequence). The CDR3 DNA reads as TGTGCCAGTACTGAAGTTTCGAACACCGGGGAGCTGTTTTTT. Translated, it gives CASTEVSNTGELFF.

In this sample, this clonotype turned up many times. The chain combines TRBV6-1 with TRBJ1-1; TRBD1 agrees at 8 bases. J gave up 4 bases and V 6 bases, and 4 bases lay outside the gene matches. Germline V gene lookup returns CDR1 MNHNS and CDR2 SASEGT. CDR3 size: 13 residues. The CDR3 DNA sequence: TGTGCCAGCAGATTTCAGGGGGCCACTGAAGCTTTCTTT. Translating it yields CASRFQGATEAFF.

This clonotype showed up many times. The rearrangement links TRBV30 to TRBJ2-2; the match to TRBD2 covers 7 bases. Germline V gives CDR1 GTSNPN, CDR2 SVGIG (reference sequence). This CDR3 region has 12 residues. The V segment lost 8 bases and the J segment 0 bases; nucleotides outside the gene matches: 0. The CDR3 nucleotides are TGTGCCGGACTAGCGAACACCGGGGAGCTGTTTTTT. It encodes CAGLANTGELFF.

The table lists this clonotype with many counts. CDR3 coding DNA: TGTGCCAGCAGTTCCTACAGGGCGACTAATGAAAAACTGTTTTTT. Translated: CASSSYRATNEKLFF. The genes are TRBV28 and TRBJ1-4, with a possible D match to TRBD1 (6 bases). The CDR3 has 15 amino acids. The germline V and J ends were trimmed by 4 bases and 2 bases, with 11 bases remaining between them. Germline CDR1 MDHEN, CDR2 SYDVKM.

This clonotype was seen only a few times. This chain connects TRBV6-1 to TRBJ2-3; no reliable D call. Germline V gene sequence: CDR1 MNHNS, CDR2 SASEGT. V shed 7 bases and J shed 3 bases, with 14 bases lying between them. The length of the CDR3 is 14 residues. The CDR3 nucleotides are TGTGCCAGCAACGAGCGAGAGTGGACAGATACGCAGTATTTT. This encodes CASNEREWTDTQYF.

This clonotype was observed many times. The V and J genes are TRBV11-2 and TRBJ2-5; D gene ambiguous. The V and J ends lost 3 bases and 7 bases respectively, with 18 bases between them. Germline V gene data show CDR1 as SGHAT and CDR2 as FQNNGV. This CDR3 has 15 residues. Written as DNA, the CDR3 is TGTGCCAGCAGCTTGAACGGTGGGGAATCGTGGACCCAGTACTTC. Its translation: CASSLNGGESWTQYF.

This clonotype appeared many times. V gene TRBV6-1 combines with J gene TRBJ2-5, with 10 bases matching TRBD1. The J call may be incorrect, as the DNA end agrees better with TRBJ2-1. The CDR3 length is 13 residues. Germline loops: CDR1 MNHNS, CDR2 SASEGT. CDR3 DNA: TGTGCCAGCAGTAGACAGGGGGCCGATGAGCAGTTCTTC. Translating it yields CASSRQGADEQFF.

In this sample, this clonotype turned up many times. The CDR3 is CASSYGTRNTEAFF. CDR3 nucleotide sequence: TGTGCCAGCAGTTATGGGACACGCAACACTGAAGCTTTCTTT. The chain uses TRBV6-5 and TRBJ1-1; perhaps TRBD1 as D (6 bases). The V and J ends lost 3 bases and 2 bases respectively, with 10 bases between them. CDR1 MNHEY and CDR2 SVGAGI come from the germline V gene. The CDR3 contains 14 residues.

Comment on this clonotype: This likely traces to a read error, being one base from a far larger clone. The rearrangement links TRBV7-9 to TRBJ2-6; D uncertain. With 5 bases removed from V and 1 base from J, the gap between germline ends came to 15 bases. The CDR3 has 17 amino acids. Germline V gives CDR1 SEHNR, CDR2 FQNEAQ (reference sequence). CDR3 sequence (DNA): TGTGCCAGCAGCCAAGGTCCCCGGGCTTCTGGGGCCAACGTCCTGACTTTC. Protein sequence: CASSQGPRASGANVLTF. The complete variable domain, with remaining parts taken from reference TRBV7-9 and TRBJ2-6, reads DTGVSQNPRHKITKRGQNVTFRCDPISEHNRLYWYRQTLGQGPEFLTYFQNEAQLEKSRLLSDRFSAERPKGSFSTLEIQRTEQGDSAMYLCASSQGPRASGANVLTFGAGSRLTVL.

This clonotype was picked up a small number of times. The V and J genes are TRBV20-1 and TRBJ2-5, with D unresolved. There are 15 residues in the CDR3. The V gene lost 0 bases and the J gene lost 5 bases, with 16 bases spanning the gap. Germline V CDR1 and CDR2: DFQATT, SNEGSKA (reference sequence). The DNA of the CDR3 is TGCAGTGCTAGAGATCCCCCAGTGTTGTGGGAGACCCAGTACTTC. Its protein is CSARDPPVLWETQYF.

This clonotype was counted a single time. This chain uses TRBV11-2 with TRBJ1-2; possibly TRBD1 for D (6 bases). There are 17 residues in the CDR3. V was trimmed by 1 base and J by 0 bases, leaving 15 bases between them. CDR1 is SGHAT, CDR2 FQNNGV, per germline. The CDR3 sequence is CASSLVGGAGPNYGYTF. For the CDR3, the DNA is TGTGCCAGCAGCTTAGTGGGGGGGGCGGGACCTAACTATGGCTACACCTTC.

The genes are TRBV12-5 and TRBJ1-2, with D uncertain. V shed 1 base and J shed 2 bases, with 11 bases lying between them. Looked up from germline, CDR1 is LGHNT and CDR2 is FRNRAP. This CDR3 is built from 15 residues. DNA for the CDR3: TGTGCTAGTGGTTTGGGACCGGACGGGAACTATGGCTACACCTTC. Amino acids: CASGLGPDGNYGYTF. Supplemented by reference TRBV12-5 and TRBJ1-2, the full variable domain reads DARVTQTPRHKVTEMGQEVTMRCQPILGHNTVFWYRQTMMQGLELLAYFRNRAPLDDSGMPKDRFSAEMPDATLATLKIQPSEPRDSAVYFCASGLGPDGNYGYTFGSGTRLTVV.

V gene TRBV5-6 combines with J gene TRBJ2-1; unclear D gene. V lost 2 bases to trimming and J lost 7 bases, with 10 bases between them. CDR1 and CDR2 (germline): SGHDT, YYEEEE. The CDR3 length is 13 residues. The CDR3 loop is CASSFFLGNEQFF. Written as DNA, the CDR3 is TGTGCCAGCAGCTTCTTCCTGGGGAATGAGCAGTTCTTC.

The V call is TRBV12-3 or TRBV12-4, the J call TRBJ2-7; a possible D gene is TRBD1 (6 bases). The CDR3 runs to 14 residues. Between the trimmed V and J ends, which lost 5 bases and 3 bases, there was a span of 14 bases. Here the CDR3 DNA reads TGTGCCAGCAGTCCATCCAGGGGTGGCTACGAGCAGTACTTC. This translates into CASSPSRGGYEQYF.

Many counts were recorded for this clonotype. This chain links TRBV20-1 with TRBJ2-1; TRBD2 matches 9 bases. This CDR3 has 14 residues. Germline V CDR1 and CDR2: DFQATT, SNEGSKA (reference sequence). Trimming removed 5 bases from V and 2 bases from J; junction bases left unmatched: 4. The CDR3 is CSALREGPYNEQFF. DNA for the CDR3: TGCAGTGCTCTGCGGGAGGGCCCCTACAATGAGCAGTTCTTC.

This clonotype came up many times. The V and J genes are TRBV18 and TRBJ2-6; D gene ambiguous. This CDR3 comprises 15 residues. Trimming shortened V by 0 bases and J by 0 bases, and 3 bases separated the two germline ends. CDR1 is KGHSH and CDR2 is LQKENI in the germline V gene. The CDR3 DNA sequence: TGTGCCAGCTCACCACCCCCCTCTGGGGCCAACGTCCTGACTTTC. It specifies CASSPPPSGANVLTF.

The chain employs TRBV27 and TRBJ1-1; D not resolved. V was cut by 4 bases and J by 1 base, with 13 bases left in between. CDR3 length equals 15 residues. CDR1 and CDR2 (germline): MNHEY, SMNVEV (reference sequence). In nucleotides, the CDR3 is TGTGCCAGCAGTTCCCCAGGACTGACGAACACTGAAGCTTTCTTT. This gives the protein CASSSPGLTNTEAFF.

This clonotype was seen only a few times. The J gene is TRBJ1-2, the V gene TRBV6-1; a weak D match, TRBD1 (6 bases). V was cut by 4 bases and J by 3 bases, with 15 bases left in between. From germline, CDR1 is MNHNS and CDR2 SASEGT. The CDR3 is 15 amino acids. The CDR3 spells CASSGDHREDYGYTF. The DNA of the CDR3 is TGTGCCAGCAGTGGAGACCACAGGGAAGACTATGGCTACACCTTC.

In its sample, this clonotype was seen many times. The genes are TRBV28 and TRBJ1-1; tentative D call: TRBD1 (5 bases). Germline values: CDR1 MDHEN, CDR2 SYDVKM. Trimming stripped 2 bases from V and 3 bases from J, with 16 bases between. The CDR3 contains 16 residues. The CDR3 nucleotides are TGTGCCAGCAGTTTAGAGAGGGGCGCGTCTTACACTGAAGCTTTCTTT. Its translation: CASSLERGASYTEAFF.

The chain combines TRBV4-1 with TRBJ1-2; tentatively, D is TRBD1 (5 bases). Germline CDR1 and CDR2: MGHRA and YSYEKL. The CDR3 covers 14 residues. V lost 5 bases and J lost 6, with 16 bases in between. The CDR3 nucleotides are TGCGCCAGCAGCGACGCGGGGCAGGGCCATGGCTACACCTTC. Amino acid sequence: CASSDAGQGHGYTF.

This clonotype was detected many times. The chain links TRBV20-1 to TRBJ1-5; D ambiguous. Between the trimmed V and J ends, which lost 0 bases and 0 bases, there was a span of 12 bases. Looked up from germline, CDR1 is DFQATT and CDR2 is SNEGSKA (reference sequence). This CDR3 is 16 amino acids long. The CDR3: CSARDQGRYSNQPQHF. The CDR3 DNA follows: TGCAGTGCTAGAGATCAAGGGAGGTATAGCAATCAGCCCCAGCATTTT.

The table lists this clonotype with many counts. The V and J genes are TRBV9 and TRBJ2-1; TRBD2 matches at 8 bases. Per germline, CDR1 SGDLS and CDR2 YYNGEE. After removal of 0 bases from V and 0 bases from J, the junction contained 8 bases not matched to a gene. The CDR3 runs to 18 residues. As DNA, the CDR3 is TGTGCCAGCAGCGTAGGTGGGGGGAGCGGGAGCTCCTACAATGAGCAGTTCTTC. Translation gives CASSVGGGSGSSYNEQFF.

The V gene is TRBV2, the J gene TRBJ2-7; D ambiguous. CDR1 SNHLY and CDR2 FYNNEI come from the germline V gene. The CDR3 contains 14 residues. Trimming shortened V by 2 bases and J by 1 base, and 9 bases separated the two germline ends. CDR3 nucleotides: TGTGCCAGCAGTGAACCGGGCCTATCCTACGAGCAGTACTTC. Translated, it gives CASSEPGLSYEQYF.

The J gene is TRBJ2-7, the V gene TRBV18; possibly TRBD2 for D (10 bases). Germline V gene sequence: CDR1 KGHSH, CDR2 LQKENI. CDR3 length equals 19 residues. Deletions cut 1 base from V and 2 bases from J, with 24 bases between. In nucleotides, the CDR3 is TGTGCCAGCTCACCACGACAGGGGGGTACTAGCGGGGTTACCTACGAGCAGTACTTC. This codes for CASSPRQGGTSGVTYEQYF.

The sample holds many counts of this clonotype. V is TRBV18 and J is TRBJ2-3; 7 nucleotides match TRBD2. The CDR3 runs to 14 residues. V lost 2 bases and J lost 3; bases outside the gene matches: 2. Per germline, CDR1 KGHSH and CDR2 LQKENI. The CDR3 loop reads CASSPTSETDTQYF. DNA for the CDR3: TGTGCCAGCTCACCAACTAGCGAGACAGATACGCAGTATTTT.

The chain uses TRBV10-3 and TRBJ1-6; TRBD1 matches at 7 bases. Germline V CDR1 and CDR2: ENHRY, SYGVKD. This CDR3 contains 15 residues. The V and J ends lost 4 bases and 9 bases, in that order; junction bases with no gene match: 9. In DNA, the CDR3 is TGTGCCATCAGTGTTGGGCCCAGGGGGTCTTCACCCCTCCACTTT. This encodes CAISVGPRGSSPLHF.

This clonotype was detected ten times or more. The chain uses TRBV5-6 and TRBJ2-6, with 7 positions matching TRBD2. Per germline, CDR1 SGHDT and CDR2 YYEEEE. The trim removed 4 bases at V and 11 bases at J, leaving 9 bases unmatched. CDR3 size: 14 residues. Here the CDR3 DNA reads TGTGCCAGCAGCCGCCCGGGGGGTCCCGACGTCCTGACTTTC. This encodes CASSRPGGPDVLTF. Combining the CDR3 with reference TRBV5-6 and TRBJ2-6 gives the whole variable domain DAGVTQSPTHLIKTRGQQVTLRCSPKSGHDTVSWYQQALGQGPQFIFQYYEEEERQRGNFPDRFSGHQFPNYSSELNVNALLLGDSALYLCASSRPGGPDVLTFGAGSRLTVL.

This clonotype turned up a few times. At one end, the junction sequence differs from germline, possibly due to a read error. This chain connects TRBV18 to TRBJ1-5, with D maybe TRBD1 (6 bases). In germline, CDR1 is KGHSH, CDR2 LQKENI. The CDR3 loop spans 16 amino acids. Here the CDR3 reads CASSPSGGHSSQPQHF. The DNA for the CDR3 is TGTGCCAGCTCACCGTCGGGGGGGCATAGCAGTCAGCCCCAGCATTTT.